This T cell receptor (beta chain) was sequenced in a study of blood T cells in healthy people across ages. This clonotype came up a few times. Using a J-beta primer mix together with a sample-barcoded 5' primer, a second PCR was run for about 6 to 11 cycles. Using its own MiXCR run on the 5' RACE reads, TCRdb lists one record per CDR3 protein. The data show some 860,000 distinct CDR3 sequences, approximately 60% seen once. There are 13 residues in the CDR3. The ends were cut back, 3 bases at V and 3 bases at J, with 8 bases in the middle. The chain carries TRBV12-3 or TRBV12-4 and TRBJ2-5; the D is unclear. The receptor was derived from a man aged 40-49 years in good health. The specimen was blood. For the CDR3, the DNA is TGTGCCAGCAGTTTCATTGCGGAAGAGACCCAGTACTTC. Translating it yields CASSFIAEETQYF.